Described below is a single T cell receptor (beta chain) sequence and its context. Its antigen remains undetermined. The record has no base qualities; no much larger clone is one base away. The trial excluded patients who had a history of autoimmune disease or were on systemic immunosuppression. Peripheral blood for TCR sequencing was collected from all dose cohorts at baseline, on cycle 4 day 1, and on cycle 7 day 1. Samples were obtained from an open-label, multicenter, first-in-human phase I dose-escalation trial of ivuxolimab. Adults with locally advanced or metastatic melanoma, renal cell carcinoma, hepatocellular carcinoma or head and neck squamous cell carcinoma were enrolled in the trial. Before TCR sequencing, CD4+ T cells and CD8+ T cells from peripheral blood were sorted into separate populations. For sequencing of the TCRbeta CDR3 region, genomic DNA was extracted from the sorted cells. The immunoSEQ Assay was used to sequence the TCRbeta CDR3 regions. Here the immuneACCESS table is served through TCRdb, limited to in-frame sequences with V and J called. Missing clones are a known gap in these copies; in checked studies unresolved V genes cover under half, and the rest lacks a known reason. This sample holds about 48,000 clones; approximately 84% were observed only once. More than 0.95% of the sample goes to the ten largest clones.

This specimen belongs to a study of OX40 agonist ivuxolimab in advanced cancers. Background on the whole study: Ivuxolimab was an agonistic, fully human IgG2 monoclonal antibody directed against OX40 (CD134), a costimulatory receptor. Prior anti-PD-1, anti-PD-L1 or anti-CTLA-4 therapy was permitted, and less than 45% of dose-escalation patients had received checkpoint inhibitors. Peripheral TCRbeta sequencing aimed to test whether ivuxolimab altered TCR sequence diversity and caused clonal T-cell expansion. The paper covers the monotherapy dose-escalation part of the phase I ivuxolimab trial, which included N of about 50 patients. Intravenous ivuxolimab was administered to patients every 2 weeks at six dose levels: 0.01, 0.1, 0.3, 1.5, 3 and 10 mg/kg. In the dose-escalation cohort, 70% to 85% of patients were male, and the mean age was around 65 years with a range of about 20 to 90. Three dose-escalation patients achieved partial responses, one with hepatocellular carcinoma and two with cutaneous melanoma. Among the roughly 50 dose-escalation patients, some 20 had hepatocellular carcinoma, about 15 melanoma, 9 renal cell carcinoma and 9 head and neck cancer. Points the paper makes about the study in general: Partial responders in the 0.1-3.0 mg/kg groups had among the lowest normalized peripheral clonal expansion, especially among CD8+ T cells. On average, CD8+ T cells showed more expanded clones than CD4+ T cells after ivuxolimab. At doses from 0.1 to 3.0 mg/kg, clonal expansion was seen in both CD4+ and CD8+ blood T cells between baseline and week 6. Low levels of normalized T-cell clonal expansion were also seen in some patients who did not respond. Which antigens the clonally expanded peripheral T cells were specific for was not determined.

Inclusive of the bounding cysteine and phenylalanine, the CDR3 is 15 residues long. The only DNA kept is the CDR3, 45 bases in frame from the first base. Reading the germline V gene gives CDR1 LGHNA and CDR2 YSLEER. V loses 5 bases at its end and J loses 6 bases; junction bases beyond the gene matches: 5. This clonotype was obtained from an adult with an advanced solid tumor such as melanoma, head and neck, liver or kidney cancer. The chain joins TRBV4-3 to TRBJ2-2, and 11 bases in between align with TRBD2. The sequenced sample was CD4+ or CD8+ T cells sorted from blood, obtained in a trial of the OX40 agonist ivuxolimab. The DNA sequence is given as TGCGCCAGCAGCTTAGCGGGAGGGGCGGCCGGGGAGCTGTTTTTT. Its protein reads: CASSLAGGAAGELFF.